This T cell receptor beta chain stems from a study of shared clonotypes between healthy human individuals. The CDR3 totals 11 residues. V was shortened by 5 bases and J by 4 bases, with 7 bases between the two germline ends. Germline CDR1 DFQATT, CDR2 SNEGSKA (reference sequence). The table lists this clone with a few counts. Libraries were prepared by immunoSEQ multiplex PCR; TCRdb keeps only in-frame clonotypes and omits some of them. The table has fewer than 500,000 clones, about three quarters seen once; the top ten hold around 12%. The source is a woman aged 40 to 49 in good health. Some clones in this sample may be carry-over from other donors' samples. The chain has TRBV20-1 and TRBJ2-3; no clear D gene. The sample comprised PBMCs. CDR3 DNA sequence: TGCAGTGCTCTAGGTGCAGATACGCAGTATTTT. Its translation is CSALGADTQYF.